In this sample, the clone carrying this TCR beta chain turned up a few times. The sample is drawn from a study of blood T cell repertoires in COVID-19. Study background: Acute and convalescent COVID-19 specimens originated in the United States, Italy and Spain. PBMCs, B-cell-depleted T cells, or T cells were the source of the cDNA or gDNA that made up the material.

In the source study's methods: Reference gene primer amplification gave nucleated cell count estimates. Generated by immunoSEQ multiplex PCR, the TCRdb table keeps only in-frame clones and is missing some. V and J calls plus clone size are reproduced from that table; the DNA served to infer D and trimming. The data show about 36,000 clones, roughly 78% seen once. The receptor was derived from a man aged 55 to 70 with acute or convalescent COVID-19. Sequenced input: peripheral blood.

DNA of the CDR3: TGTGCCAGTAGTGGCGGCGGGGCGATCACCGGGGAGCTGTTTTTT. Translating gives CASSGGGAITGELFF. The chain uses TRBV19 and TRBJ2-2, with D perhaps matching TRBD2 (6 bases). The CDR3 has 15 residues. Germline assignment: CDR1 LNHDA and CDR2 SQIVND (reference sequence). V lost 5 bases and J 4 bases, leaving 14 bases between the germline ends.